Following are 27 T cell receptor beta chains from one sample sequenced in a study of T cell responses to AZD1222 COVID-19 vaccine. The data were produced by immunoSEQ multiplex PCR, yet TCRdb's version contains in-frame clones alone and is incomplete. The sample consists of roughly 100,000 clones, approximately 90% of them appearing once. The sequencing used peripheral blood, collected on day 0 of AZD1222 vaccination. Receptors were obtained from an adult in good health.

This chain connects TRBV5-5 to TRBJ1-3; weak D call: TRBD1 (6 bases). The length of the CDR3 is 14 residues. Germline V gene lookup returns CDR1 SGHKS and CDR2 YYEKEE (reference sequence). Trimming pared 0 bases from V and 4 bases from J, leaving 8 bases between. The CDR3 DNA follows: TGTGCCAGCAGCTTGGCAGGGGCAGGAAACACCATATATTTT. Its translation is CASSLAGAGNTIYF. The full variable domain, with the rest looked up from reference TRBV5-5 and TRBJ1-3, is DAGVTQSPTHLIKTRGQQVTLRCSPISGHKSVSWYQQVLGQGPQFIFQYYEKEERGRGNFPDRFSARQFPNYSSELNVNALLLGDSALYLCASSLAGAGNTIYFGEGSWLTVV.

The chain joins TRBV15 to TRBJ1-3; weak D call: TRBD1 (6 bases). V lost 2 bases, J lost 2 bases, and 7 bases lay in between. CDR3 length: 14 amino acids. Germline V lookup: CDR1 LNHNV, CDR2 YYDKDF (reference sequence). CDR3 nucleotide sequence: TGTGCCACCAGCAGAAACAGGGCTGGAAACACCATATATTTT. It specifies CATSRNRAGNTIYF. Based on the CDR3 plus reference TRBV15 and TRBJ1-3, the full variable domain is DAMVIQNPRYQVTQFGKPVTLSCSQTLNHNVMYWYQQKSSQAPKLLFHYYDKDFNNEADTPDNFQSRRPNTSFCFLDIRSPGLGDTAMYLCATSRNRAGNTIYFGEGSWLTVV.

The chain carries TRBV14 and TRBJ1-1; 7 bases line up with TRBD1. The CDR3 spans 14 residues. Germline CDR1 SGHDN, CDR2 FVKESK. The ends lost 2 bases at V and 4 bases at J; junction bases unmatched: 4. The CDR3 DNA follows: TGTGCCAGCAGCCAACAGGGGGGGGTCACTGAAGCTTTCTTT. Translated: CASSQQGGVTEAFF.

The rearrangement links TRBV15 to TRBJ2-6; D is unresolved. Per germline, CDR1 LNHNV and CDR2 YYDKDF (reference sequence). This CDR3 has 16 amino acids. Trimming removed 1 base at V and 0 bases at J, with 7 bases between. The CDR3 region is CATSRVRHSGANVLTF. The CDR3 nucleotides read TGTGCCACCAGCAGAGTTAGGCACTCTGGGGCCAACGTCCTGACTTTC.

This chain connects TRBV2 to TRBJ1-4; D is unclear. Germline lookup yields CDR1 SNHLY and CDR2 FYNNEI. The CDR3 is made up of 18 amino acids. Trimming left V 3 bases short and J 5 bases short, with 22 bases between. This CDR3 reads CASSERSPSPSVNEKLFF. The CDR3 coding sequence is TGTGCCAGCAGTGAGCGGTCGCCCAGCCCCTCCGTGAATGAAAAACTGTTTTTT.

The V and J genes are TRBV4-1 and TRBJ1-2; TRBD1 might be the D (6 bases). This CDR3 spans 15 amino acids. The germline CDR1 and CDR2 sequences are MGHRA and YSYEKL. V lost 3 bases and J 8 bases, leaving 19 bases between the germline ends. The CDR3 spells CASSQVTGKLRGYTF. The CDR3 DNA is TGCGCCAGCAGCCAGGTAACAGGGAAGCTTCGCGGCTACACCTTC.

The chain couples TRBV7-2 to TRBJ1-2; 8 bases are a match to TRBD1. V dropped 5 bases and J dropped 3; count of bases not matched to a gene: 2. Germline loops: CDR1 SGHTA, CDR2 FQGNSA. CDR3 length: 13 residues. The CDR3 loop is CASSPTGDYGYTF. The DNA for the CDR3 is TGTGCCAGCAGCCCGACAGGGGACTATGGCTACACCTTC.

This CDR3 reads CAWSPGMGENGYTF. CDR3 nucleotides: TGTGCCTGGAGTCCGGGAATGGGGGAAAATGGCTACACCTTC. This chain connects TRBV30 to TRBJ1-2, with a tentative D call TRBD1 (5 bases). The CDR3 runs 14 residues. Trimming removed 2 bases at V and 6 bases at J, with 16 bases between. The V gene's germline CDR1 is GTSNPN and CDR2 SVGIG (reference sequence).

The chain couples TRBV7-9 to TRBJ2-1, with a weak D call TRBD2 (7 bases). Germline V lookup: CDR1 SEHNR, CDR2 FQNEAQ (reference sequence). V lost 2 bases and J 7 bases, leaving 18 bases between the germline ends. The CDR3 extends over 16 amino acids. Here the CDR3 DNA reads TGTGCCAGCAGCTTAAGTAGGTGGGGGGGCCAAAATGAGCAGTTCTTC. Encoded protein: CASSLSRWGGQNEQFF. Full variable domain (outside the CDR3, taken from reference TRBV7-9 and TRBJ2-1): DTGVSQNPRHKITKRGQNVTFRCDPISEHNRLYWYRQTLGQGPEFLTYFQNEAQLEKSRLLSDRFSAERPKGSFSTLEIQRTEQGDSAMYLCASSLSRWGGQNEQFFGPGTRLTVL.

This clone has just one count. The chain's CDR3 is CASSDPTSGGHNEQFF. The DNA for the CDR3 is TGCGCCAGCAGTGACCCTACTAGTGGGGGGCACAATGAGCAGTTCTTC. The chain has TRBV10-1 and TRBJ2-1; either TRBD1 or TRBD2 may fit D (6 bases each). The CDR3 is 16 residues long. Germline lookup yields CDR1 WNHNN and CDR2 SYGVQD (reference sequence). Trimming left V 3 bases short and J 5 bases short, with 17 bases between.

This clone was detected once. The chain joins TRBV5-6 to TRBJ2-5, with D uncertain. CDR1 and CDR2 (germline): SGHDT, YYEEEE. CDR3 length equals 15 residues. V was shortened by 4 bases and J by 0 bases, with 13 bases between the two germline ends. The CDR3 coding sequence is TGTGCCAGCAGCGATATCGACTGGTACCAAGAGACCCAGTACTTC. Translating it yields CASSDIDWYQETQYF.

The rearrangement uses TRBV5-1 and TRBJ2-2, with D possibly matching TRBD2 (5 bases). CDR3 length: 14 amino acids. CDR1 and CDR2 from the germline V gene are SGHRS and YFSETQ. V was shortened by 2 bases and J by 3 bases, with 8 bases between the two germline ends. The CDR3 is CASSFGVDTGELFF. DNA for the CDR3: TGCGCCAGCAGCTTCGGGGTTGACACCGGGGAGCTGTTTTTT.

This chain uses TRBV7-9 with TRBJ1-5, with D possibly being TRBD1 (6 bases). Per germline, CDR1 SEHNR and CDR2 FQNEAQ (reference sequence). The CDR3 runs to 17 residues. Trimming pared 5 bases from V and 1 base from J, leaving 18 bases between. The CDR3 sequence: CASSQVGGRVSNQPQHF. The CDR3 coding sequence is TGTGCCAGCAGCCAGGTAGGGGGGCGGGTGAGCAATCAGCCCCAGCATTTT.

On this clone: The CDR3 does not end in the conserved phenylalanine or tryptophan, so this is likely a read error. CDR3 residues: CASSEQGAPNSPLHL. The CDR3 DNA sequence: TGTGCCAGCAGTGAACAGGGGGCTCCAAATTCACCCCTCCACCTT. V and J are TRBV2 and TRBJ1-6, with 8 bases identical to TRBD1. There are 15 residues in the CDR3. Germline CDR1 and CDR2: SNHLY and FYNNEI. Trimming at V came to 2 bases and at J to 7 bases, leaving 4 bases not matched to a gene.

The rearrangement uses TRBV19 and TRBJ1-4; 7 positions agree with TRBD1. CDR3 length: 15 amino acids. Germline V CDR1 and CDR2: LNHDA, SQIVND (reference sequence). The junction had 5 bases not matched to a gene; V was cut back by 3 bases and J by 4 bases. The CDR3 loop reads CASSMGDRNNEKLFF. CDR3 DNA: TGTGCCAGTAGTATGGGGGACAGAAATAATGAAAAACTGTTTTTT.

The gene calls are TRBV10-1 and TRBJ2-5; the match to TRBD2 covers 7 bases. The trim removed 0 bases at V and 2 bases at J, leaving 6 bases unmatched. This CDR3 is built from 16 residues. Germline CDR1 and CDR2: WNHNN and SYGVQD (reference sequence). The CDR3 is CASSESNGGGQETQYF. CDR3 coding DNA: TGCGCCAGCAGTGAGTCGAATGGGGGGGGGCAAGAGACCCAGTACTTC.

The chain carries TRBV10-3 and TRBJ1-2; D is undetermined. Trimming pared 8 bases from V and 3 bases from J, leaving 13 bases between. This CDR3 has 13 amino acids. Germline CDR1 and CDR2: ENHRY and SYGVKD. For the CDR3, the DNA is TGTGCCATCCCCCACCGAACTGACTATGGCTACACCTTC. Its translation is CAIPHRTDYGYTF.

The rearrangement links TRBV19 to TRBJ1-1; TRBD1 is a possible D gene (5 bases). The V end lost 5 bases, the J end lost 5 bases, and 21 bases lay between the germline ends. CDR1 and CDR2 (germline): LNHDA, SQIVND (reference sequence). The CDR3 covers 16 residues. The CDR3 bases are TGTGCCAGTAGTCTTGGTCGAAGGGGAAGTTGGACTGAAGCTTTCTTT. Translation gives CASSLGRRGSWTEAFF.

This chain connects TRBV9 to TRBJ1-4; D is unresolved. V shed 2 bases and J shed 8 bases, with 16 bases lying between them. This CDR3 has 15 residues. CDR1 and CDR2 from the germline V gene are SGDLS and YYNGEE. CDR3 sequence: CASSVAAIIGEKLFF. CDR3 DNA sequence: TGTGCCAGCAGCGTTGCAGCGATCATTGGAGAAAAACTGTTTTTT.

J is TRBJ1-2 and V is TRBV19; 9 bases line up with TRBD1. Per the germline V gene, CDR1 is LNHDA and CDR2 is SQIVND (reference sequence). The CDR3 loop spans 13 amino acids. Unmatched junction bases numbered 6, after V lost 5 bases and J lost 8 bases. In DNA form, the CDR3 reads TGTGCCAGTAGTGCGAGACAGGGGGACGGCTACACCTTC. Translating it yields CASSARQGDGYTF.

The chain links TRBV11-3 to TRBJ2-7, with 8 bases lining up with TRBD2. Per the germline V gene, CDR1 is SGHNT and CDR2 is YENEEA. The CDR3 has 14 residues. J was trimmed by 2 bases and V by 5 bases; bases with no gene match: 5. CDR3 sequence: CASSLREGPYEQYF. The CDR3 DNA reads as TGTGCCAGCAGCCTACGGGAGGGGCCCTACGAGCAGTACTTC. Variable domain in full (rest from reference TRBV11-3 and TRBJ2-7): EAGVVQSPRYKIIEKKQPVAFWCNPISGHNTLYWYLQNLGQGPELLIRYENEEAVDDSQLPKDRFSAERLKGVDSTLKIQPAELGDSAVYLCASSLREGPYEQYFGPGTRLTVT.

V gene TRBV29-1 combines with J gene TRBJ1-2; D is ambiguous. The CDR3 extends over 13 amino acids. Trimming took 6 bases from V and 2 from J, leaving 13 bases between them. The germline gives CDR1 SQVTM, CDR2 ANQGSEA. The CDR3 reads CSVTEGGNYGYTF. As DNA, the CDR3 is TGCAGCGTGACGGAGGGTGGGAACTATGGCTACACCTTC. The variable domain in full, completed from reference TRBV29-1 and TRBJ1-2, reads SAVISQKPSRDICQRGTSLTIQCQVDSQVTMMFWYRQQPGQSLTLIATANQGSEATYESGFVIDKFPISRPNLTFSTLTVSNMSPEDSSIYLCSVTEGGNYGYTFGSGTRLTVV.

The rearrangement links TRBV7-9 to TRBJ1-6, with D hard to call. Germline lookup yields CDR1 SEHNR and CDR2 FQNEAQ (reference sequence). Trimming removed 1 base from V and 9 bases from J, with 7 bases in between. The CDR3 length is 13 residues. CDR3 region: CASSLDGSSPLHF. The CDR3 DNA is TGTGCCAGCAGCTTAGACGGGAGTTCACCCCTCCACTTT.

The chain carries TRBV12-3 or TRBV12-4 and TRBJ1-2; tentative D call: TRBD1 (6 bases). The CDR3 consists of 13 residues. V lost 5 bases and J lost 1, with 8 bases in between. The CDR3 loop is CASSPRGNYGYTF. DNA for the CDR3: TGTGCCAGCAGTCCCAGGGGTAACTATGGCTACACCTTC.

The chain joins TRBV6-5 to TRBJ1-5, with D tentatively TRBD1 (5 bases). V dropped 5 bases and J dropped 6 bases, with 14 bases sitting between them. Germline CDR1 MNHEY, CDR2 SVGAGI. The CDR3 sequence is 14 residues long. The CDR3 nucleotides are TGTGCCAGCAGTCCCCGGGGGACGGCTCAGCCCCAGCATTTT. Protein: CASSPRGTAQPQHF.

The rearrangement links TRBV6-6 to TRBJ1-6; D perhaps matches TRBD1 (6 bases). This CDR3 region has 15 residues. CDR1 and CDR2 (germline): MNHNY, SVGAGI (reference sequence). V was trimmed by 7 bases and J by 4 bases, leaving 14 bases between them. CDR3 bases: TGTGCCAGCACTTCCCCCCAGGGGTATAATTCACCCCTCCACTTT. This codes for CASTSPQGYNSPLHF.

Points on this clone: Other DNA sequences in the same sample also yield this CDR3. V and J are TRBV12-3 or TRBV12-4 and TRBJ1-1, with a tentative D call TRBD1 (5 bases). The CDR3 loop spans 13 amino acids. Deletions cut 1 base from V and 4 bases from J, with 7 bases between. CDR3 bases: TGTGCCAGCAGTTTAGGGCAGGGCACTGAAGCTTTCTTT. Its protein product is CASSLGQGTEAFF.